These T cell receptor beta chains were read from a single sample in a study of PD-1 blockade in classical Hodgkin lymphoma. Here immunoSEQ multiplex PCR was the method, and the copy in TCRdb shows in-frame clones only, minus some. The repertoire holds more than 3,500 clones, with approximately 70% as singletons. The material was peripheral blood mononuclear cells (PBMCs), obtained before the fourth cycle of nivolumab. These receptors came from a human donor with classical Hodgkin lymphoma. Each CDR3 is given with its conserved first and last residue. Only some rows state a clone size, as once, few, many or a class for expanded clones.

>.|TRBV4-2
CASSQGIQGYSNQPQHF
>.|TRBV5-7
CASSFLQGVVYEQYF
>medium-sized|TRBV2
CASKGQGGRNEQFF
>.|TRBV7-9
CASSLWNTEAFF
>few|TRBV5-8
CASSQDFDRGLYNEQFF
>.|TRBV6-5
CASTPGGPTGTQYF
>.|TRBV7-2
CASGGGAGQGYNEQFF
>.|TRBV9
CASSAGDRGPYGYTF
>.|TRBV6-1
CASLFMNTEAFF
>.|TRBV30
CAWSRVVAGAGELFF